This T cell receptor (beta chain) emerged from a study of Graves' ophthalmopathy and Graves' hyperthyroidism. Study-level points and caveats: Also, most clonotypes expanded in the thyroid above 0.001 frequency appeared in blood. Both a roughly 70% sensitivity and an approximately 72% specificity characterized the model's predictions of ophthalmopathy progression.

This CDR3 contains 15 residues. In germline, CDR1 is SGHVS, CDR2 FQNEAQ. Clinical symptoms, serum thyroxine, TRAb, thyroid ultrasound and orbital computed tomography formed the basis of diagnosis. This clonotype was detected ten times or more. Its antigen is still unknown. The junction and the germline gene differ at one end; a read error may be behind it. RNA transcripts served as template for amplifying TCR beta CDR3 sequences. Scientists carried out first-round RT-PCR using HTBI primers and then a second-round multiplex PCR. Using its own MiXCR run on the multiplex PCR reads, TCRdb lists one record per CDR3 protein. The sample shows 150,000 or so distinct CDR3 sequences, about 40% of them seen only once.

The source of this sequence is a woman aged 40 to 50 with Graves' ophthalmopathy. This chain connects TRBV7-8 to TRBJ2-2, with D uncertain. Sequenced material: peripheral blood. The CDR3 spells CASRLEPSSTGELFF. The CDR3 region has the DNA TGTGCCAGCAGATTAGAGCCGTCGAGCACCGGGGAGCTGTTTTTT.